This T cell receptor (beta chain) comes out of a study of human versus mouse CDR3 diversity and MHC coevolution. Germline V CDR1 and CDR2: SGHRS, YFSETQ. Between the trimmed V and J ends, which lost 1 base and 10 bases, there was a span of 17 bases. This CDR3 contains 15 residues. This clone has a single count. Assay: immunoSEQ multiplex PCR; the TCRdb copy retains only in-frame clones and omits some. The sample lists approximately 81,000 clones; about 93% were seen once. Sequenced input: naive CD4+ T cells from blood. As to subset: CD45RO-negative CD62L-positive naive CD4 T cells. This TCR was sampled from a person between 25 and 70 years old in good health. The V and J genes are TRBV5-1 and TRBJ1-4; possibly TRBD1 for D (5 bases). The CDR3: CASSLIGGGDGKLFF. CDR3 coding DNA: TGCGCCAGCAGCTTGATTGGGGGAGGAGATGGAAAACTGTTTTTT.